This T cell receptor (beta chain) was sequenced for a study of regulatory T cells in long-lasting Graves disease. Turning to the study itself: Persistent cases were those of Graves' disease that involved over 5 years of antithyroid drugs with positive TSH receptor antibodies.

For TCR beta, libraries came from iRepertoire HTBI primers and Arm-PCR of CDR3 regions. TCRdb re-analysed the multiplex PCR reads in MiXCR, keeping a single row per CDR3 protein. The sample has 600,000 to 850,000 distinct CDR3 sequences; around 30% are singletons. This clonotype has only a few counts. Its specificity is unknown. Study-wide results and caveats: The TCR repertoire of persistent Graves' patients was less diverse than that of newly diagnosed ones. Public clonotype sharing was higher in persistent than newly diagnosed patients.

This CDR3 region has 14 residues. V was pared by 7 bases and J by 4 bases, with 19 bases between. Germline V lookup: CDR1 SQVTM, CDR2 ANQGSEA. Time point in this sample: persistent/refractory GD, antithyroid drugs over 5 years with positive TRAb. The TCR library used RNA extracted from PBMCs. The patients were drawn from one endocrinology department in Xi'an, China. This receptor was identified in a female donor with Graves disease. The chain uses TRBV29-1 and TRBJ1-1; perhaps TRBD1 as D (5 bases). The sequences come from peripheral blood mononuclear cells (PBMCs), collected when the disease was refractory, from a patient treated with antithyroid drugs. The CDR3 region is CSGLTSGGGTEAFF. DNA of the CDR3: TGCAGCGGTTTGACCTCCGGGGGAGGCACTGAAGCTTTCTTT.